These 21 T cell receptor beta chains were all obtained from the same sample, sequenced in a study of blood T cell repertoires in COVID-19. This table comes from immunoSEQ multiplex PCR, and its TCRdb copy is limited to in-frame clones, with some not included. This table has hundreds of thousands of clones, around 90% appearing once. The sample comprised peripheral blood. These receptors were collected from a man older than 75 with acute or convalescent COVID-19.

The J gene is TRBJ2-2, the V gene TRBV15; D is ambiguous. Deletions cut 0 bases from V and 5 bases from J, with 4 bases between. There are 13 residues in the CDR3. Germline V CDR1 and CDR2: LNHNV, YYDKDF (reference sequence). The CDR3 DNA follows: TGTGCCACCAGCAGAGATCGGACCGGGGAGCTGTTTTTT. This translates into CATSRDRTGELFF.

The V call is TRBV5-1, the J call TRBJ2-7, with 14 positions matching TRBD2. The junction had 5 bases not matched to a gene; V was cut back by 4 bases and J by 2 bases. This CDR3 is built from 16 residues. Germline V gene data show CDR1 as SGHRS and CDR2 as YFSETQ. The CDR3 sequence is CASSLMTSGRAYEQYF. CDR3 DNA: TGCGCCAGCAGCCTAATGACTAGCGGGAGGGCCTACGAGCAGTACTTC.

This clone came up once. This sequence joins TRBV7-9 and TRBJ1-3; tentatively, D is TRBD1 (6 bases). The CDR3 loop spans 15 amino acids. With 5 bases removed from V and 2 bases from J, the gap between germline ends came to 13 bases. Germline V gene lookup returns CDR1 SEHNR and CDR2 FQNEAQ (reference sequence). The CDR3 DNA follows: TGTGCCAGCAGCCCAAGGGGGGGAGCTGGAAACACCATATATTTT. It yields the protein CASSPRGGAGNTIYF.

This clone has a single count. The chain joins TRBV28 to TRBJ1-2; no clear D gene. Trimming stripped 4 bases from V and 7 bases from J, with 19 bases between. Germline CDR1 MDHEN, CDR2 SYDVKM. The CDR3 loop spans 15 amino acids. The CDR3 region has the DNA TGTGCCAGCAGTTGGGTAGGCGTAGCTGTAGGTGGCTACACCTTC. Amino acid sequence: CASSWVGVAVGGYTF.

The rearrangement uses TRBV5-1 and TRBJ2-7, with D maybe TRBD1 (5 bases). Trimming stripped 1 base from V and 2 bases from J, with 13 bases between. The CDR3 covers 15 residues. The germline V gene encodes CDR1 SGHRS and CDR2 YFSETQ. Written as DNA, the CDR3 is TGCGCCAGCAGCTTGTTCCAGGGAAGTACCTACGAGCAGTACTTC. This codes for CASSLFQGSTYEQYF.

This sequence joins TRBV19 and TRBJ2-7; TRBD1 matches 8 bases. Germline CDR1 is LNHDA and CDR2 is SQIVND (reference sequence). The CDR3 runs to 16 residues. The ends lost 1 base at V and 3 bases at J; junction bases unmatched: 8. The CDR3 reads CASSIAGQGGIYEQYF. The DNA for the CDR3 is TGTGCCAGTAGTATAGCCGGACAGGGCGGAATCTACGAGCAGTACTTC.

The chain combines TRBV18 with TRBJ1-1; 9 nucleotides match TRBD1. In germline, CDR1 is KGHSH, CDR2 LQKENI. J lost 0 bases, V lost 0 bases, and 8 bases had no gene match. This CDR3 spans 18 amino acids. The CDR3 reads CASSPPKTGGTMNTEAFF. As DNA, the CDR3 is TGTGCCAGCTCACCACCTAAGACAGGGGGGACCATGAACACTGAAGCTTTCTTT.

J is TRBJ1-2 and V is TRBV6-5; the match to TRBD1 covers 11 bases. The germline gives CDR1 MNHEY, CDR2 SVGAGI. CDR3 length: 15 amino acids. The J segment lost 8 bases and the V segment lost 0 bases, leaving 5 bases of the junction unmatched. The CDR3 DNA is TGTGCCAGCAGTTACTCCCCGGACAGGGGGCGCGGCTACACCTTC. This translates into CASSYSPDRGRGYTF.

The CDR3 region is CASSFPSTDTQYF. CDR3 bases: TGTGCCAGCAGTTTTCCTAGCACAGATACGCAGTATTTT. This sequence joins TRBV28 and TRBJ2-3; D not certain. V was cut by 3 bases and J by 0 bases, with 4 bases left in between. Germline-derived CDR1 and CDR2 are MDHEN and SYDVKM. The CDR3 covers 13 residues.

The chain joins TRBV6-2 or TRBV6-3 to TRBJ1-6; tentative D call: TRBD1 (5 bases). The CDR3 is 15 amino acids. V was cut by 2 bases and J by 6 bases, with 11 bases left in between. Germline values: CDR1 MNHEY, CDR2 SVGEGT. The CDR3 protein is CASSYDGRVNSPLHF. CDR3 nucleotides: TGTGCCAGCAGTTACGATGGCAGGGTTAATTCACCCCTCCACTTT.

The chain is built from TRBV19 and TRBJ1-1, with 10 bases that match TRBD1. Trimming at V came to 9 bases and at J to 0 bases, leaving 4 bases not matched to a gene. The CDR3 extends over 14 amino acids. Germline V gene sequence: CDR1 LNHDA, CDR2 SQIVND (reference sequence). For the CDR3, the DNA is TGTGCCAGCCGGGACAGGGGAATGAACACTGAAGCTTTCTTT. It is translated as CASRDRGMNTEAFF.

The chain uses TRBV7-6 and TRBJ2-5; no clear D. Germline V gene data show CDR1 as SGHVS and CDR2 as FNYEAQ. The CDR3 contains 14 residues. Trimming pared 0 bases from V and 8 bases from J, leaving 13 bases between. The CDR3 loop reads CASSLAFEASTQYF. In DNA, the CDR3 is TGTGCCAGCAGCTTAGCTTTTGAAGCCTCAACCCAGTACTTC.

The rearrangement joins TRBV4-3 to TRBJ1-1, with D perhaps TRBD1 (5 bases). CDR1 and CDR2 (germline): LGHNA, YSLEER. With 1 base removed from V and 3 bases from J, the gap between germline ends came to 6 bases. The CDR3 sequence is 13 residues long. CDR3 sequence: CASSQGTYTEAFF. The DNA for the CDR3 is TGCGCCAGCAGCCAAGGGACATACACTGAAGCTTTCTTT.

The chain carries TRBV18 and TRBJ1-5; TRBD1 agrees at 7 bases. The CDR3 is 13 amino acids. Germline lookup yields CDR1 KGHSH and CDR2 LQKENI. V lost 3 bases, J lost 7 bases, and 3 bases stayed unmatched. The CDR3 protein is CASSPGQTQPQHF. Written as DNA, the CDR3 is TGTGCCAGCTCACCGGGACAGACCCAGCCCCAGCATTTT. The whole variable domain, filled in from reference TRBV18 and TRBJ1-5, reads NAGVMQNPRHLVRRRGQEARLRCSPMKGHSHVYWYRQLPEEGLKFMVYLQKENIIDESGMPKERFSAEFPKEGPSILRIQQVVRGDSAAYFCASSPGQTQPQHFGDGTRLSIL.

This chain uses TRBV18 with TRBJ2-7; 9 nucleotides match TRBD1. The CDR3 loop spans 14 amino acids. The junction had 7 bases not matched to a gene; V was cut back by 4 bases and J by 6 bases. Per germline, CDR1 KGHSH and CDR2 LQKENI. The CDR3 bases are TGTGCCAGCTCACGGGACAGGGAAATGAGCGAGCAGTACTTC. Residues: CASSRDREMSEQYF.

As regards this clone: A much larger clone lies one base from this, so it may be a read error. The chain has TRBV6-5 and TRBJ1-1, with 7 positions matching TRBD1. The germline gives CDR1 MNHEY, CDR2 SVGAGI. The CDR3 spans 12 residues. J gave up 5 bases and V 6 bases, and 3 bases lay outside the gene matches. The CDR3 here is CASRQGRTEAFF. CDR3 nucleotides: TGTGCCAGCAGACAGGGGAGGACTGAAGCTTTCTTT.

The chain carries TRBV6-1 and TRBJ1-5, with D perhaps TRBD1 (6 bases). The ends were cut back, 3 bases at V and 2 bases at J, with 20 bases in the middle. From germline, CDR1 is MNHNS and CDR2 SASEGT. This CDR3 is 18 amino acids long. This CDR3 is CASSDWDTRAFGNQPQHF. The CDR3 DNA follows: TGTGCCAGCAGTGATTGGGACACTCGGGCTTTTGGCAATCAGCCCCAGCATTTT.

This clone was detected once. The chain links TRBV6-2 or TRBV6-3 to TRBJ2-1; 7 positions match TRBD2. The ends lost 2 bases at V and 1 base at J; junction bases unmatched: 5. The length of the CDR3 is 16 residues. Germline V gives CDR1 MNHEY, CDR2 SVGEGT. The CDR3 DNA is TGTGCCAGCAGTTACGGCGGGAGCCCTTCCTACAATGAGCAGTTCTTC. Translated, it gives CASSYGGSPSYNEQFF.

The gene calls are TRBV6-5 and TRBJ1-6; no definite D call. Trimming removed 2 bases from V and 9 bases from J, with 8 bases in between. In germline, CDR1 is MNHEY, CDR2 SVGAGI. The CDR3 extends over 13 amino acids. The CDR3 DNA sequence: TGTGCCAGCAGTTACGCGGGAAGTTCACCCCTCCACTTT. This codes for CASSYAGSSPLHF.

This chain links TRBV29-1 with TRBJ1-5, with 7 positions matching TRBD1. The CDR3 runs to 14 residues. Germline V gene lookup returns CDR1 SQVTM and CDR2 ANQGSEA. Trimming took 5 bases from V and 0 from J; bases not matched to a gene: 4. The CDR3 region is CSVSNRGSNQPQHF. The DNA of the CDR3 is TGCAGCGTTAGTAACAGGGGTAGCAATCAGCCCCAGCATTTT.

In this sample, this clone turned up once. The rearrangement joins TRBV21-1 to TRBJ2-5; the table's TRBD1 call for D was not verified on the DNA. TRBV21-1 is a listed pseudogene. This CDR3 comprises 15 residues. The CDR3 DNA reads as TGTGCCAGCATGAAGAGTGGGGGGACAGGGGAGACCCAGTACTTC. Protein product: CASMKSGGTGETQYF.